The T cell receptor beta chain described here comes from a study of T cell changes during pregnancy in multiple sclerosis. This CDR3 has 15 residues. CDR1 SGHNT and CDR2 YYREEE come from the germline V gene (reference sequence). Trimming cost V 5 bases and J 0 bases; bases outside gene matches: 4. Sequencing used immunoSEQ multiplex PCR; TCRdb keeps in-frame clones, though not all of them. The sample includes roughly 40,000 clones, about 91% of them seen just once. This chain joins TRBV5-4 and TRBJ1-2, with 10 bases that match TRBD1. The material was CD8+ T cells from peripheral blood mononuclear cells, obtained before pregnancy. The origin of this receptor is a female donor with multiple sclerosis, enrolled in a pregnancy study. This chain's CDR3 is CASRYGQGANYGYTF. The CDR3 nucleotides are TGTGCCAGCAGATACGGACAGGGGGCTAACTATGGCTACACCTTC. Using reference TRBV5-4 and TRBJ1-2 for the parts outside the CDR3, the full variable domain is ETGVTQSPTHLIKTRGQQVTLRCSSQSGHNTVSWYQQALGQGPQFIFQYYREEENGRGNFPPRFSGLQFPNYSSELNVNALELDDSALYLCASRYGQGANYGYTFGSGTRLTVV.